This T cell receptor beta chain derives from a study of blood T cell repertoires in COVID-19. At the level of the study: Italy, Spain and the United States were the sources of the convalescent and acute COVID-19 samples.

Clones were sequenced by immunoSEQ multiplex PCR, and TCRdb holds only the in-frame ones, with some missing. The repertoire holds approximately 110,000 clones, with around 79% as singletons. The V end lost 2 bases, the J end lost 0 bases, and 5 bases lay between the germline ends. The germline V gene has CDR1 SNHLY and CDR2 FYNNEI. The CDR3 is 14 residues long. This rearrangement joins TRBV2 to TRBJ1-5; D call uncertain. This receptor was taken from a man in his 70s with active or convalescent COVID-19. The sample was peripheral blood. CDR3 amino acids: CASSETYSNQPQHF. CDR3 bases: TGTGCCAGCAGTGAAACCTATAGCAATCAGCCCCAGCATTTT. Drawing the rest from reference TRBV2 and TRBJ1-5, the complete variable domain is EPEVTQTPSHQVTQMGQEVILRCVPISNHLYFYWYRQILGQKVEFLVSFYNNEISEKSEIFDDQFSVERPDGSNFTLKIRSTKLEDSAMYFCASSETYSNQPQHFGDGTRLSIL.